One T cell receptor (beta chain) is described in this entry. Its matching antigen is unknown. This sample is part of a study of cytomegalovirus exposure and HLA in healthy donors. Study findings and constraints: There were several of the most significant clusters that appeared linked to common viral pathogens in a later analysis. Relative to the approximately 700-donor mean, N-insertions were reportedly fewer in an Asian-associated ancestry cluster in a later analysis.

A multiplex PCR was run with 60 Vbeta primers and 13 Jbeta primers. The assay was immunoSEQ multiplex PCR, and TCRdb's table has in-frame clones only and misses some. The table records around 200,000 clones, roughly 79% of them present only once. V lost 3 bases, J lost 6 bases, and 12 bases lay in between. Germline V CDR1 and CDR2: SQVTM, ANQGSEA. This CDR3 comprises 13 residues. The TCR originated in a woman under 40 in good health and CMV-seropositive. V usage is TRBV29-1 and J usage is TRBJ1-5; tentative D call: TRBD1 (6 bases). The specimen sequenced was PBMCs. This CDR3 is CSVDLGAGQPQHF. The DNA for the CDR3 is TGCAGCGTTGATCTGGGGGCCGGTCAGCCCCAGCATTTT.